The 14 T cell receptor beta chains below were found in one sample sequenced in a study of blood T cell repertoires in COVID-19. Sequenced by immunoSEQ multiplex PCR; TCRdb stores in-frame clones only, minus some. The sample records roughly 200,000 clones, roughly 90% being singletons. The sample comprised PBMCs or T cells enriched from blood (not recorded which). Source of these receptors: a woman under 40 who had been exposed to COVID-19.

The V gene is TRBV19, the J gene TRBJ2-7; 7 bases agree with TRBD1. The V segment lost 9 bases and the J segment 2 bases; nucleotides outside the gene matches: 10. This CDR3 spans 14 amino acids. Per germline, CDR1 LNHDA and CDR2 SQIVND (reference sequence). CDR3 in DNA: TGTGCCAGCCATTCCGGACAGGACCCCTACGAGCAGTACTTC. This gives the protein CASHSGQDPYEQYF.

This clone has a handful of counts. J is TRBJ2-6 and V is TRBV7-2; 7 bases match TRBD1. Germline trimming cut 1 base from V and 9 bases from J; bases unmatched to any gene: 3. CDR1 SGHTA and CDR2 FQGNSA come from the germline V gene. The CDR3 totals 14 residues. CDR3 in DNA: TGTGCCAGCAGCTTAGTACAGGGGAGCAACGTCCTGACTTTC. This sequence encodes CASSLVQGSNVLTF.

The V gene is TRBV28, the J gene TRBJ1-4; D not resolved. Trimming stripped 7 bases from V and 7 bases from J, with 10 bases between. CDR1 MDHEN and CDR2 SYDVKM come from the germline V gene. The length of the CDR3 is 12 residues. The CDR3, as DNA: TGTGCCAGCACCCCCCCCAGTGAAAAACTGTTTTTT. Its protein product is CASTPPSEKLFF.

The chain links TRBV5-1 to TRBJ2-7; 7 positions match TRBD2. Germline CDR1 reads SGHRS; CDR2 reads YFSETQ. The CDR3 spans 13 residues. V lost 6 bases, J lost 5 bases, and 8 bases stayed unmatched. This CDR3 reads CASTWGGSHEQYF. The CDR3 DNA sequence: TGCGCCAGCACGTGGGGGGGTTCCCACGAGCAGTACTTC.

This clone was detected only once. The V call is TRBV4-1, the J call TRBJ2-3; possible D gene TRBD1, 5 bases. The CDR3 totals 16 residues. V was trimmed by 0 bases and J by 2 bases, leaving 12 bases between them. In germline, CDR1 is MGHRA, CDR2 YSYEKL. CDR3 coding DNA: TGCGCCAGCAGCCAAGATTTTGCAGGGCCCACAGATACGCAGTATTTT. This sequence encodes CASSQDFAGPTDTQYF.

The V and J genes are TRBV28 and TRBJ2-7; TRBD2 is a possible D gene (6 bases). The germline gives CDR1 MDHEN, CDR2 SYDVKM. V was pared by 1 base and J by 0 bases, with 16 bases between. The CDR3 is 17 amino acids. The CDR3 DNA reads as TGTGCCAGCAGTTTATTCCCCACGGCGGGGTTCTCCTACGAGCAGTACTTC. Its protein product is CASSLFPTAGFSYEQYF.

The J gene is TRBJ2-1, the V gene TRBV5-6, with TRBD2 identical over 8 bases. This CDR3 is built from 15 residues. CDR1 SGHDT and CDR2 YYEEEE come from the germline V gene. Germline trimming cut 0 bases from V and 4 bases from J; bases unmatched to any gene: 3. CDR3 sequence (DNA): TGTGCCAGCAGCTTGGCTCTAGCGGGTTACAATGAGCAGTTCTTC. This gives the protein CASSLALAGYNEQFF.

The CDR3 region is CASSHGTGDYNEQFF. The CDR3 DNA reads TGTGCCAGCTCACACGGGACAGGGGACTACAATGAGCAGTTCTTC. V is TRBV18 and J is TRBJ2-1, with 10 bases matching TRBD1. The germline V gene has CDR1 KGHSH and CDR2 LQKENI. This CDR3 comprises 15 residues. V dropped 4 bases and J dropped 3; count of bases not matched to a gene: 3. The entire variable domain, with the rest obtained from reference TRBV18 and TRBJ2-1, is as follows: NAGVMQNPRHLVRRRGQEARLRCSPMKGHSHVYWYRQLPEEGLKFMVYLQKENIIDESGMPKERFSAEFPKEGPSILRIQQVVRGDSAAYFCASSHGTGDYNEQFFGPGTRLTVL.

The J gene is TRBJ2-4, the V gene TRBV28; 7 nucleotides match TRBD1. The V and J ends lost 4 bases and 3 bases, in that order; junction bases with no gene match: 6. The CDR3 covers 15 residues. In germline, CDR1 is MDHEN, CDR2 SYDVKM. The CDR3 nucleotides read TGTGCCAGCAGTTCCGGACAGGTGGGCAAAAACATTCAGTACTTC. Encoded protein: CASSSGQVGKNIQYF.

This clone was seen just once. V and J are TRBV10-3 and TRBJ2-7; D call uncertain. The CDR3 is made up of 14 amino acids. V was pared by 10 bases and J by 2 bases, with 18 bases between. Germline lookup yields CDR1 ENHRY and CDR2 SYGVKD. CDR3 nucleotide sequence: TGTGCCACTGTAACGGCCCCCGAGGCCTACGAGCAGTACTTC. Translating it yields CATVTAPEAYEQYF.

V is TRBV11-3 and J is TRBJ1-1, with D possibly TRBD1 on 5 matching bases. The CDR3 covers 14 residues. Germline V gene data show CDR1 as SGHNT and CDR2 as YENEEA. Trimming left V 5 bases short and J 0 bases short, with 10 bases between. The CDR3: CASSPQGVNTEAFF. CDR3 DNA: TGTGCCAGCAGCCCCCAGGGCGTGAACACTGAAGCTTTCTTT.

The chain uses TRBV4-1 and TRBJ1-2, with D possibly TRBD1 on 6 matching bases. The CDR3 runs 14 residues. Trimming took 4 bases from V and 4 from J, leaving 13 bases between them. In germline, CDR1 is MGHRA, CDR2 YSYEKL. CDR3 sequence reads: CASSRTDSPYGYTF. CDR3 bases: TGCGCCAGCAGCCGGACGGACAGCCCCTATGGCTACACCTTC.

As regards this clone: At one of its ends the junction is not consistent with the germline gene, which may arise from a read error. The CDR3 region is CASSLEEPRYGYTF. The CDR3 coding sequence is TGTGCCAGTAGTTTAGAAGAACCCCGGTATGGCTACACCTTC. The chain is built from TRBV19 and TRBJ1-2; D unresolved. This CDR3 spans 14 amino acids. Germline CDR1 and CDR2: LNHDA and SQIVND (reference sequence).

The V gene is TRBV5-1, the J gene TRBJ2-7; 8 bases agree with TRBD1. This CDR3 is built from 16 residues. V was pared by 4 bases and J by 0 bases, with 9 bases of the junction left unmatched. Germline CDR1 is SGHRS and CDR2 is YFSETQ. The DNA of the CDR3 is TGCGCCAGCAGCCCGCCGGGGGACAGGAGCTCCTACGAGCAGTACTTC. Its translation is CASSPPGDRSSYEQYF.